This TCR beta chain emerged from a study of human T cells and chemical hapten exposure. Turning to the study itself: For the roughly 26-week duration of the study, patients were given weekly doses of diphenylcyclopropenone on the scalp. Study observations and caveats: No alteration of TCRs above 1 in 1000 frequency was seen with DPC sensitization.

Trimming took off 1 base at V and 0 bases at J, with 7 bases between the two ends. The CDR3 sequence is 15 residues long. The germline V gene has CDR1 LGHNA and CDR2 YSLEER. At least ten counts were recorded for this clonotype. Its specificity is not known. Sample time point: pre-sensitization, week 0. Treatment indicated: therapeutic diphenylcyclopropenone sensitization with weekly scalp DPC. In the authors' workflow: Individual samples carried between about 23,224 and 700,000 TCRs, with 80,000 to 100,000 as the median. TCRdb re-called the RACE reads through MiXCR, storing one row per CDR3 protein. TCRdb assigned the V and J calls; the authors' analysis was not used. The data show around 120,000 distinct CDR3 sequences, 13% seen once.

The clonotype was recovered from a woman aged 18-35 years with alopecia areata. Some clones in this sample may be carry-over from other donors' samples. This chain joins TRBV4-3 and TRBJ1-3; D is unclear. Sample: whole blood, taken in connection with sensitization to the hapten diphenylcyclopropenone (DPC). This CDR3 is CASSQGRDSGNTIYF. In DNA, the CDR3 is TGCGCCAGCAGCCAAGGGCGGGACTCTGGAAACACCATATATTTT.